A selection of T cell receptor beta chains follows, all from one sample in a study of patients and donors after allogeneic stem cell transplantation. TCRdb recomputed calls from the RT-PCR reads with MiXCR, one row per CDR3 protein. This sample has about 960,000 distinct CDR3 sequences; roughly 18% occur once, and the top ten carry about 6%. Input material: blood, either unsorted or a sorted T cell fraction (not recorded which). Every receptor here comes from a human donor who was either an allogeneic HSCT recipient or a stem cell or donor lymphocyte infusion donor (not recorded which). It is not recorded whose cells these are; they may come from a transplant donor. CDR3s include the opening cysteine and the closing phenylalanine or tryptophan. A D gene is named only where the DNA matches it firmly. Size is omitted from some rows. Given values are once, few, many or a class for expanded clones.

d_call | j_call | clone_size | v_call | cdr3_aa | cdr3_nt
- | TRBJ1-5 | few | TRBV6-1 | CASSRWGANEPQHF | TGTGCCAGCAGTCGCTGGGGGGCTAATGAGCCCCAGCATTTT
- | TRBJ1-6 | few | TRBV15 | CATSRTGSTYNSPLHF | TGTGCCACCAGCAGAACCGGATCCACCTATAATTCACCCCTCCACTTT
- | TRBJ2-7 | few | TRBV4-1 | CASSQDPGFFDEQYF | TGCGCCAGCAGCCAAGATCCGGGATTCTTTGACGAGCAGTACTTC
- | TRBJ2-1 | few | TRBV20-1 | CSARSRRESSYNEQFF | TGCAGTGCTAGATCCCGACGGGAGAGCTCCTACAATGAGCAGTTCTTC
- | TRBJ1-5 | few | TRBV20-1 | CSASFTGNSNQPQHF | TGCAGTGCTAGCTTTACAGGGAATAGCAATCAGCCCCAGCATTTT
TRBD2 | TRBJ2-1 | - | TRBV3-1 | CASSSRLAGEYEQFF | TGTGCCAGCAGCTCCCGACTAGCGGGAGAGTATGAGCAGTTCTTC
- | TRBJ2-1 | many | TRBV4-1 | CASSPQGYEQFF | TGCGCCAGCAGCCCGCAGGGATATGAGCAGTTCTTC
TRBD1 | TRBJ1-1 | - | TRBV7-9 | CASSKIPGQGNTEAFF | TGTGCCAGCAGCAAGATACCGGGACAGGGGAACACTGAAGCTTTCTTT
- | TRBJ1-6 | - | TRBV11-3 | CASSHREYNSPLHF | TGTGCCAGCAGCCACCGGGAGTATAATTCACCCCTCCACTTT
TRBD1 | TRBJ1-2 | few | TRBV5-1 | CASTLDRNYGYTF | TGCGCCAGCACTTTGGACAGGAACTATGGCTACACCTTC
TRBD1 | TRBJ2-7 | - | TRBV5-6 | CASSFRDREAYEQYF | TGTGCCAGCAGCTTCCGGGACAGGGAGGCCTACGAGCAGTACTTC